This T cell receptor (beta chain) appears in the sequencing data of a study of T cell responses to AZD1222 COVID-19 vaccine. Overall study results and limits: Spike-specific TCR breadth rose after two AZD1222 doses, and depth rose as well. Baseline testing showed seropositivity in only six AZD1222 recipients.

This CDR3 spans 13 amino acids. Trimming cost V 4 bases and J 1 base, with 7 bases left between them. CDR1 and CDR2 from the germline V gene are MNHEY and SVGAGI. A note on this clone: Antigen specificity is unknown.

The repertoire was sequenced with immunoSEQ multiplex PCR; TCRdb's copy has only in-frame clones and lacks some. Among 240,000 or so clones, approximately 93% were seen once, and the ten largest hold around 0.6%. The genes are TRBV6-5 and TRBJ1-1; no reliable D call. This clonotype originated in an adult in good health. Source: peripheral blood, taken on day 0 of AZD1222 vaccination. CDR3 coding DNA: TGTGCCAGCAGTTTAATTCCGAACACTGAAGCTTTCTTT. Amino acids: CASSLIPNTEAFF.